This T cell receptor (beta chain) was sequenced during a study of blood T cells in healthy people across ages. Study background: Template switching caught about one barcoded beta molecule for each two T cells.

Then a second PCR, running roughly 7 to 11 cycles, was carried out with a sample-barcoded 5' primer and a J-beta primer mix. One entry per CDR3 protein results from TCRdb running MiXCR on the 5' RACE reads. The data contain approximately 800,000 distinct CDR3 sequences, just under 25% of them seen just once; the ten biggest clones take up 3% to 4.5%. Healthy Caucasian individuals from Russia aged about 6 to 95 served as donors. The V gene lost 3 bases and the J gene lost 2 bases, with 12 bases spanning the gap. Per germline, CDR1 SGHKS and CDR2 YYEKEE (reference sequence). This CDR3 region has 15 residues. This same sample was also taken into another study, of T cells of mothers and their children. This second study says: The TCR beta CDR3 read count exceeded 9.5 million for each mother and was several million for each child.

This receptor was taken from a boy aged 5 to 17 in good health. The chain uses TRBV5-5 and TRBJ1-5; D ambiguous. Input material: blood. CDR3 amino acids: CASSWDFGGNQPQHF. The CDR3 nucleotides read TGTGCCAGCAGCTGGGATTTTGGGGGCAATCAGCCCCAGCATTTT.